The clone carrying this T cell receptor (beta chain) turned up a few times. This sample is drawn from a study of beta chain features in type 1 diabetes. The whole isolated RNA underwent reverse transcription, so sequencing captured expressed TCRB transcripts. Clones were read by immunoSEQ multiplex PCR, and TCRdb kept only the in-frame ones, dropping some. This sample carries nearly 350,000 clones, 8% of them seen once, and the ten largest clones take less than 0.45%. Trimming took off 0 bases at V and 1 base at J, with 13 bases between the two ends. The CDR3 loop spans 16 amino acids. The V gene's germline CDR1 is LNHNV and CDR2 YYDKDF (reference sequence).

Sequencing was carried out using central memory CD4+ T cells from blood. The V gene is TRBV15, the J gene TRBJ2-7, with a weak D call TRBD2 (7 bases). The receptor's source is a woman in her late teens or twenties in good health. The CDR3 region is CATSRDGGARSYEQYF. CDR3 DNA: TGTGCCACCAGCAGAGATGGGGGGGCCAGATCCTACGAGCAGTACTTC.